This TCR beta chain was profiled in a study of response to subunit inactivated influenza vaccine. This clonotype was observed many times. The target antigen is unknown. One entry per CDR3 protein, called by TCRdb with MiXCR from the RT-PCR reads. This table holds 450,000 to 700,000 distinct CDR3 sequences, around 15% found once. Findings of the study overall: Every seasonal influenza vaccination brings in few new T cells, the authors suggested.

V lost 5 bases and J lost 7, with 11 bases in between. This CDR3 has 13 residues. The sequence derives from a man aged 50-59 years who received an inactivated influenza vaccine. The rearrangement links TRBV12-3 or TRBV12-4 to TRBJ2-2; D gene ambiguous. The sequences come from PBMCs from blood, collected approximately 13 days after vaccination. CDR3 coding DNA: TGTGCCAGCAGTACACCGGGCCGCGGGGAGCTGTTTTTT. It is translated as CASSTPGRGELFF.